The T cell receptor beta chain described here comes from a study of T cells in Graves' hyperthyroidism and ophthalmopathy. Findings of the study overall: A 13 V-J signature model discriminated ophthalmopathy versus stable hyperthyroidism.

About this clonotype itself: Its specificity is unknown.

The V end lost 6 bases, the J end lost 4 bases, and 13 bases lay between the germline ends. In germline, CDR1 is MNHNS, CDR2 SASEGT. The length of the CDR3 is 14 residues. Ophthalmopathy patients showed a Clinical Activity Score of at least 3, NOSPECS grade of at least 4 and duration under 3 months. The study left out patients who had uncontrolled infection, other autoimmune disease, pregnancy or lactation. The source of the PBMCs was about 10 ml of fresh peripheral blood. Authors of the study amplified TCR beta CDR3 regions from RNA transcripts. The HTBI primer set was used in a first-round RT-PCR of the TCR CDR3. TCRdb processed the multiplex PCR reads anew with MiXCR; each CDR3 protein has one entry. The sample shows 660,000 or so distinct CDR3 sequences, around 21% of them seen only once.

Sequencing used blood. The J gene is TRBJ1-5, the V gene TRBV6-1; unclear D gene. The receptor comes from a man aged 30-40 years with Graves' ophthalmopathy. The CDR3, as DNA: TGTGCCAGCAGCCCTCAGCCGATAAATCAGCCCCAGCATTTT. Amino acids: CASSPQPINQPQHF.